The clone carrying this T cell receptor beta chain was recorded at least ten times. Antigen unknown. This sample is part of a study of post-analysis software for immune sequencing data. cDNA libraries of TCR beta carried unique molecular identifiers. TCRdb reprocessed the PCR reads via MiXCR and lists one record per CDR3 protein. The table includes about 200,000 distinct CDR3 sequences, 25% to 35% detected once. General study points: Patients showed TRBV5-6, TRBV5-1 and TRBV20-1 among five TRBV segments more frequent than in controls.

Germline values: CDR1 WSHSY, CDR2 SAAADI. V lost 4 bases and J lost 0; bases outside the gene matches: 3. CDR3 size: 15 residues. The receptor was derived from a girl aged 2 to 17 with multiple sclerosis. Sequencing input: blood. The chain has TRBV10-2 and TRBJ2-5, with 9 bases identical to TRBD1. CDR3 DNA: TGCGCCAGCAGTGGGGACAGGGCTCACCAAGAGACCCAGTACTTC. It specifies CASSGDRAHQETQYF.